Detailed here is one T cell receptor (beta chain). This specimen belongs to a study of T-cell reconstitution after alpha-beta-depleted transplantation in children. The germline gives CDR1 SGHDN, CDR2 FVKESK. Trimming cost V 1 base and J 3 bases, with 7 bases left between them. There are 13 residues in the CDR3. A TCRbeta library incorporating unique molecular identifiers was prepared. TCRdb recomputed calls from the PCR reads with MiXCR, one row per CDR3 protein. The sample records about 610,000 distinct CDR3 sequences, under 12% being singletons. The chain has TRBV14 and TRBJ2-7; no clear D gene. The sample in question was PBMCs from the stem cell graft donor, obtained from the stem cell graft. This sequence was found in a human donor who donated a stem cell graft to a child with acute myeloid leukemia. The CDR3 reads CASSQVPYYEQYF. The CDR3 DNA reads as TGTGCCAGCAGCCAAGTACCCTACTACGAGCAGTACTTC.